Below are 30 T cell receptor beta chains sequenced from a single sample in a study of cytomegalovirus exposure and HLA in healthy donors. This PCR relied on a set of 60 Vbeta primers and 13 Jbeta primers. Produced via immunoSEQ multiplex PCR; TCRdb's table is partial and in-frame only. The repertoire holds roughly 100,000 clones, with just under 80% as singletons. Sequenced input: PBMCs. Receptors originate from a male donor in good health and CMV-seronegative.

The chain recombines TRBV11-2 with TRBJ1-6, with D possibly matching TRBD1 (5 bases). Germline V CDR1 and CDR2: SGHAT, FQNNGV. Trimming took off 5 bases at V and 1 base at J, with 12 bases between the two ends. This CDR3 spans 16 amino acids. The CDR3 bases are TGTGCCAGCAGCCGTGGAGGGGAGTCCTATAATTCACCCCTCCACTTT. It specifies CASSRGGESYNSPLHF.

The CDR3: CASSLVAGVNEQFF. As DNA, the CDR3 is TGCGCCAGCAGCTTGGTAGCGGGAGTCAATGAGCAGTTCTTC. The genes are TRBV5-1 and TRBJ2-1; 9 bases agree with TRBD2. Germline V gene sequence: CDR1 SGHRS, CDR2 YFSETQ. The length of the CDR3 is 14 residues. After removal of 0 bases from V and 6 bases from J, the junction contained 1 base not matched to a gene. Supplemented by reference TRBV5-1 and TRBJ2-1, the full variable domain reads KAGVTQTPRYLIKTRGQQVTLSCSPISGHRSVSWYQQTPGQGLQFLFEYFSETQRNKGNFPGRFSGRQFSNSRSEMNVSTLELGDSALYLCASSLVAGVNEQFFGPGTRLTVL.

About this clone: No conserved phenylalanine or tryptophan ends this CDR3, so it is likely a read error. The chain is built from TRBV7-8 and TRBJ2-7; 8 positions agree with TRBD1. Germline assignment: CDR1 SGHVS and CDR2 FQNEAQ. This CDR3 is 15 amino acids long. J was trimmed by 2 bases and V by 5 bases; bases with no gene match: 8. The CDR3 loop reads CASSPSGTGPYEQYS. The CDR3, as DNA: TGTGCCAGCAGCCCCTCCGGGACAGGACCCTACGAGCAGTACTCC.

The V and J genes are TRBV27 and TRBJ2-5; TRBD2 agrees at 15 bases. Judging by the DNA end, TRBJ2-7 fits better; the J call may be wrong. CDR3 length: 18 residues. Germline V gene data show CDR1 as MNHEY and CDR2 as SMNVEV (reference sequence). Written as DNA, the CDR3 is TGTGCCAGCAGCCGAATCGGGACTAGCGGGAGGACATCCTACGAGCAGTACTTC. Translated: CASSRIGTSGRTSYEQYF.

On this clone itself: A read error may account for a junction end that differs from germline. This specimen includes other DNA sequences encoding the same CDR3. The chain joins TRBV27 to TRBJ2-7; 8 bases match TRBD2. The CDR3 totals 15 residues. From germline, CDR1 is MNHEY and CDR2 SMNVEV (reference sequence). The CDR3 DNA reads TGCGCCAGCAGGGAAGACAGCGGGAGCTCCTACGAGCAGTACTTC. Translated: CASREDSGSSYEQYF.

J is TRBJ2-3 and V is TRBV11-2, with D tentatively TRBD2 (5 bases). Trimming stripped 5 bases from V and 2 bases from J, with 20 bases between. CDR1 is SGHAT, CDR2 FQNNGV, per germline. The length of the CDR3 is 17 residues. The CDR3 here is CASSRYLAKGPTDTQYF. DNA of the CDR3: TGTGCCAGCAGCCGATACTTAGCGAAGGGCCCCACAGATACGCAGTATTTT.

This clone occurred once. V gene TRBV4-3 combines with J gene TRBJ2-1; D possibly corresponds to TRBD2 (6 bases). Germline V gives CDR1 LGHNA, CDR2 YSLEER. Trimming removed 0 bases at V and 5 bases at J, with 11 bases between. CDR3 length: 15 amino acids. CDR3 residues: CASSQDQGLHNEQFF. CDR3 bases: TGCGCCAGCAGCCAAGATCAGGGACTTCACAATGAGCAGTTCTTC.

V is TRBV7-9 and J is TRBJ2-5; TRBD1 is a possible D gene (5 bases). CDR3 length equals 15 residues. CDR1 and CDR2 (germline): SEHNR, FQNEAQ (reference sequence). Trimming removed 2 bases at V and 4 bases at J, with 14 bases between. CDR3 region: CASSLSREGSETQYF. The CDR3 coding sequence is TGTGCCAGCAGCTTAAGCAGGGAAGGATCAGAGACCCAGTACTTC.

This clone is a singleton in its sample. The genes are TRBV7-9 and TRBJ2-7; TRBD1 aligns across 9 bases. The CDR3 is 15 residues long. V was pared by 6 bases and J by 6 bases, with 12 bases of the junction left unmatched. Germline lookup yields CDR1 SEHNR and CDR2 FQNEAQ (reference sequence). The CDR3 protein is CASSLVSRQGGEQYF. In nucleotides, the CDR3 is TGTGCCAGCAGTCTAGTGTCTCGACAGGGGGGCGAGCAGTACTTC. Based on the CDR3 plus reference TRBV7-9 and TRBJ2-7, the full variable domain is DTGVSQNPRHKITKRGQNVTFRCDPISEHNRLYWYRQTLGQGPEFLTYFQNEAQLEKSRLLSDRFSAERPKGSFSTLEIQRTEQGDSAMYLCASSLVSRQGGEQYFGPGTRLTVT.

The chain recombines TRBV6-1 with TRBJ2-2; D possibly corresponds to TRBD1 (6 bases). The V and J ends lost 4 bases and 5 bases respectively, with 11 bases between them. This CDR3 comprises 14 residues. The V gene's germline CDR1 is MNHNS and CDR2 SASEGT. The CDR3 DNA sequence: TGTGCCAGCAGTGCCTCAGGGGAAACCGGGGAGCTGTTTTTT. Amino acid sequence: CASSASGETGELFF.

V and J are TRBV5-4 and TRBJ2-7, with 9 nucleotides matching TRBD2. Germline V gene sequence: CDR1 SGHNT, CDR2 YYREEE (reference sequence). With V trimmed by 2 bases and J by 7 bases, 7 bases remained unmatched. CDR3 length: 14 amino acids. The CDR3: CASSFGGRAGEQYF. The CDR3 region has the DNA TGTGCCAGCAGCTTCGGCGGGAGGGCCGGGGAGCAGTACTTC.

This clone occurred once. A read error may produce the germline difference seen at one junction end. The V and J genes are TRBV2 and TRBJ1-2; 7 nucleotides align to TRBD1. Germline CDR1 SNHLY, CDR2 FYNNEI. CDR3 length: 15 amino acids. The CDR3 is CASSKAGQSNYGYTF. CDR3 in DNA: TGTGCCAGCAGTAAAGCGGGACAGTCGAACTATGGCTACACCTTC.

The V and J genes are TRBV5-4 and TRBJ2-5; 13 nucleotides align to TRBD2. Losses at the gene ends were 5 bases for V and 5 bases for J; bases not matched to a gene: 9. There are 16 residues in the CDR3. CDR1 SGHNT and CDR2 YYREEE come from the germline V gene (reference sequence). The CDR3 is CASSSGLAGVTETQYF. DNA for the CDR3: TGTGCCAGCAGTTCCGGACTAGCGGGAGTAACGGAGACCCAGTACTTC.

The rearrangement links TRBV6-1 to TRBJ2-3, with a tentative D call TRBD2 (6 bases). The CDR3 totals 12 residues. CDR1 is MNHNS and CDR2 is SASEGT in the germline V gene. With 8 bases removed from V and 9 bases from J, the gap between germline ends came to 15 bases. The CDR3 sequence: CASLGTSLTQYF. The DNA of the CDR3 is TGTGCCAGCCTCGGGACTTCCCTAACGCAGTATTTT.

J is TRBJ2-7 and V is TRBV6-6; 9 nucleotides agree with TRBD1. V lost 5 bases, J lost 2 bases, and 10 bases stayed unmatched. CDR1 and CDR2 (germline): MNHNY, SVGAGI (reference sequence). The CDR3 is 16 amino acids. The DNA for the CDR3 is TGTGCCAGCAGTGCGGGAACAGGGGGCAGTACCTACGAGCAGTACTTC. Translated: CASSAGTGGSTYEQYF.

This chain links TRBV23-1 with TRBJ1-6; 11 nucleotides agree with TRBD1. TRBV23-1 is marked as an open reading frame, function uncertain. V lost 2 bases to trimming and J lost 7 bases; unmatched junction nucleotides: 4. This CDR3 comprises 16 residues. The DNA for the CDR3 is TGCGCCAGCAGTCAACCAGGACAGGGGGCGAATTCACCCCTCCACTTT. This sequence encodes CASSQPGQGANSPLHF.

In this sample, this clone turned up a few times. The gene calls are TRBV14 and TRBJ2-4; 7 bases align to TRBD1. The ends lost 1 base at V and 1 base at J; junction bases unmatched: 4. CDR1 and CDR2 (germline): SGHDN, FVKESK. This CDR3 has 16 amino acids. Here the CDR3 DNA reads TGTGCCAGCAGCCAAGTTGACAGGGCGGCCAAAAACATTCAGTACTTC. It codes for CASSQVDRAAKNIQYF.

CDR3 in DNA: TGTGCCAGTGGGGTGGGAGCGGCCGCAGATACGCAGTATTTT. This codes for CASGVGAAADTQYF. V usage is TRBV19 and J usage is TRBJ2-3, with D possibly matching TRBD2 (5 bases). Germline CDR1 and CDR2: LNHDA and SQIVND (reference sequence). The ends were cut back, 8 bases at V and 4 bases at J, with 16 bases in the middle. CDR3 length: 14 amino acids.

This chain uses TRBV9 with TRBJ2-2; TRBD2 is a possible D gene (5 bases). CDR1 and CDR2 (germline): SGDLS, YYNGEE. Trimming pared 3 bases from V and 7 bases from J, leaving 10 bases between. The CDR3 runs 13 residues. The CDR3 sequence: CASSDKRVGELFF. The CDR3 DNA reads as TGTGCCAGCAGCGATAAGAGGGTCGGGGAGCTGTTTTTT. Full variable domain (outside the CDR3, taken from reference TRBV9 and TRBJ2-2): DSGVTQTPKHLITATGQRVTLRCSPRSGDLSVYWYQQSLDQGLQFLIQYYNGEERAKGNILERFSAQQFPDLHSELNLSSLELGDSALYFCASSDKRVGELFFGEGSRLTVL.

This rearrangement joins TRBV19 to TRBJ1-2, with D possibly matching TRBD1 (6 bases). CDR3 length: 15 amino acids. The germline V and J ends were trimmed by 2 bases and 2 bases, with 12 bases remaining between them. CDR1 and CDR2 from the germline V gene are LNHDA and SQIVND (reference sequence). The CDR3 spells CASSIQAGVNYGYTF. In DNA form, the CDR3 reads TGTGCCAGTAGTATACAGGCAGGGGTAAACTATGGCTACACCTTC.

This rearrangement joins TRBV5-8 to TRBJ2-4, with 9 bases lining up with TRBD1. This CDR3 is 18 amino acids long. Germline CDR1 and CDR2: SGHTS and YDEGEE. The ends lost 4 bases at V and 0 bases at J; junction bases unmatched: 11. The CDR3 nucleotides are TGTGCCAGCAGCCGTGGGACAGGGAATGGGCTAGCCAAAAACATTCAGTACTTC. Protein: CASSRGTGNGLAKNIQYF.

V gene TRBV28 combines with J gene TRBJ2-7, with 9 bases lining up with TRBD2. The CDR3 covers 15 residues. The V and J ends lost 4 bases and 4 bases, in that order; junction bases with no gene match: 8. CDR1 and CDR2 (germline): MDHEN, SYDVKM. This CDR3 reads CASSSLAGVRYEQYF. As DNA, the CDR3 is TGTGCCAGCAGTTCATTAGCGGGGGTGCGATACGAGCAGTACTTC. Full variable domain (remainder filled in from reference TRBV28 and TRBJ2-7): DVKVTQSSRYLVKRTGEKVFLECVQDMDHENMFWYRQDPGLGLRLIYFSYDVKMKEKGDIPEGYSVSREKKERFSLILESASTNQTSMYLCASSSLAGVRYEQYFGPGTRLTVT.

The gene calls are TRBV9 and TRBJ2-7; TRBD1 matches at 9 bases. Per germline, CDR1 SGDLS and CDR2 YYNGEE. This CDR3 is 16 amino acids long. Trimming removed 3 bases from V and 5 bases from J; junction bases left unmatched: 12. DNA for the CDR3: TGTGCCAGCAGCGGGACCTCTGGGACAGGGTCGGACGAGCAGTACTTC. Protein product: CASSGTSGTGSDEQYF.

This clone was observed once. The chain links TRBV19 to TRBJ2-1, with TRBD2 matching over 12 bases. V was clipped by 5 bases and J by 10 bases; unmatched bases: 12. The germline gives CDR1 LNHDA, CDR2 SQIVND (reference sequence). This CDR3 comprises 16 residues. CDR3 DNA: TGTGCCAGTAGTTCTGAAGGACTAGCGGGGTTCGGGGAGCAGTTCTTC. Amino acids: CASSSEGLAGFGEQFF.

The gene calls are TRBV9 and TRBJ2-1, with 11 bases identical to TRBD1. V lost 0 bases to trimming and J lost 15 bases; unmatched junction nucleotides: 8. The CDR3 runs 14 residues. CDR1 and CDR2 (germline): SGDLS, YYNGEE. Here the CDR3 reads CASSVGGQGVERFF. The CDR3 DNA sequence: TGTGCCAGCAGCGTAGGGGGACAGGGGGTGGAACGGTTCTTC. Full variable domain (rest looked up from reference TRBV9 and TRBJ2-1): DSGVTQTPKHLITATGQRVTLRCSPRSGDLSVYWYQQSLDQGLQFLIQYYNGEERAKGNILERFSAQQFPDLHSELNLSSLELGDSALYFCASSVGGQGVERFFGPGTRLTVL.

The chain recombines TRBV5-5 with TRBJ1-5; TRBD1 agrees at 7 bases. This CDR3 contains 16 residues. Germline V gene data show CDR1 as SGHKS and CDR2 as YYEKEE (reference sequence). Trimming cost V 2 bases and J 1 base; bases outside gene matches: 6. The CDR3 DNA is TGTGCCAGCAGCTTAGGGGGCCGGATGAGCAATCAGCCCCAGCATTTT. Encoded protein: CASSLGGRMSNQPQHF.

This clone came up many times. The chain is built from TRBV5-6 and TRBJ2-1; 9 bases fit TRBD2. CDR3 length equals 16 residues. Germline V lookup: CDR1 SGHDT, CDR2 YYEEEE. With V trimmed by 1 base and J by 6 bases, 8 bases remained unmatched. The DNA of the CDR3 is TGTGCCAGCAGCTTGAGTTTGCGGGAGGGCGGCAATGAGCAGTTCTTC. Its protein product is CASSLSLREGGNEQFF.

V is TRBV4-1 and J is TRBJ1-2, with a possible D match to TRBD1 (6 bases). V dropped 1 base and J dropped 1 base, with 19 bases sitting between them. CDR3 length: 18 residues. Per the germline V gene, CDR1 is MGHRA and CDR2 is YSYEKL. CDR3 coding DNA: TGCGCCAGCAGCCAAGGCTTTATGGGAGGGGGAGATAACTATGGCTACACCTTC. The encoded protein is CASSQGFMGGGDNYGYTF.

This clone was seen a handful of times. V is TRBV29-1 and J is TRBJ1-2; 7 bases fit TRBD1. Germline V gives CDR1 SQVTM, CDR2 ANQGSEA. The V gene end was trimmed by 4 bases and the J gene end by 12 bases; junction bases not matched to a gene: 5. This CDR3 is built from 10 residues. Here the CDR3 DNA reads TGCAGCGTTGTACAGGGGACTCACACCTTC. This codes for CSVVQGTHTF. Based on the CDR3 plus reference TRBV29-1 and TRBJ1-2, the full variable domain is SAVISQKPSRDICQRGTSLTIQCQVDSQVTMMFWYRQQPGQSLTLIATANQGSEATYESGFVIDKFPISRPNLTFSTLTVSNMSPEDSSIYLCSVVQGTHTFGSGTRLTVV.

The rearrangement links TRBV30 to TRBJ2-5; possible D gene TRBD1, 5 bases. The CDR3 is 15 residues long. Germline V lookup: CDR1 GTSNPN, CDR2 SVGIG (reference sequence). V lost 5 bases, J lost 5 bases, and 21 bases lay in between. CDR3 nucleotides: TGTGCCTGGGGAAGACTGGCAGGGTTGCGGGAGACCCAGTACTTC. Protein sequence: CAWGRLAGLRETQYF.